Below are 3 T cell receptor beta chains sequenced from a single sample in a study of regulatory T cells in long-lasting Graves disease (dated by TCRdb to about 2021). Library method: multiplex PCR. The instrument was an Illumina HiSeq 4000. TCR beta libraries were built with iRepertoire HTBI primers and Arm-PCR amplification of CDR3 regions. The raw public reads went through TCRdb reprocessing: fastp at Q25, MiXCR clone calling, in-frame beta chains kept. Identical CDR3 proteins give one entry, which carries the most common genes and DNA. For this sample there are roughly 420,000 distinct CDR3 sequences; roughly a sixth appear just once. The leading ten clones occupy around a fifth of the sample. Per the publication, the time point label means: newly diagnosed GD, antithyroid drugs for less than 3 months. For both TCR sequencing and RNA sequencing, RNA was extracted from PBMCs using TRIzol. Here the sequenced sample was peripheral blood mononuclear cells (PBMCs), taken at new diagnosis, from a patient treated with antithyroid drugs. Receptors were obtained from a female donor with Graves disease.

This clonotype was seen ten or more times. The CDR3 loop is CASGAVRERSEAFF. The CDR3, as DNA: TGTGCCAGCGGGGCCGTAAGGGAGAGGTCTGAAGCTTTCTTT. The rearrangement uses TRBV27 and TRBJ1-1; D perhaps matches TRBD1 (5 bases). The V gene lost 8 bases and the J gene lost 6 bases, with 19 bases spanning the gap. Per the germline V gene, CDR1 is MNHEY and CDR2 is SMNVEV (reference sequence). CDR3 size: 14 residues.

This clonotype has more than one count but fewer than ten. The chain carries TRBV9 and TRBJ1-2; TRBD1 agrees at 8 bases. V shed 3 bases, J shed 7 bases, and the junction held 8 bases outside the gene matches. Per germline, CDR1 SGDLS and CDR2 YYNGEE. This CDR3 is 14 amino acids long. CDR3 in DNA: TGTGCCAGCAGCGGGACAGGGTTTCTTCGTGGCTACACCTTC. Its protein is CASSGTGFLRGYTF.

This clonotype was counted a few times. This chain links TRBV5-1 with TRBJ2-4, with D perhaps assigned TRBD1 or TRBD2 (6 bases each). The V gene's germline CDR1 is SGHRS and CDR2 YFSETQ. The CDR3 loop spans 15 amino acids. With 2 bases removed from V and 0 bases from J, the gap between germline ends came to 9 bases. In DNA, the CDR3 is TGCGCCAGCAGCTTCTGGGGGGCAGCCAAAAACATTCAGTACTTC. Translation gives CASSFWGAAKNIQYF. Looking up the rest from reference TRBV5-1 and TRBJ2-4 gives the full variable domain: KAGVTQTPRYLIKTRGQQVTLSCSPISGHRSVSWYQQTPGQGLQFLFEYFSETQRNKGNFPGRFSGRQFSNSRSEMNVSTLELGDSALYLCASSFWGAAKNIQYFGAGTRLSVL.